These 22 T cell receptor beta chains were all obtained from the same sample, sequenced in a study of blood T cell repertoires in COVID-19. Some clones are missing from TCRdb's copy, which holds only in-frame ones; the method was immunoSEQ multiplex PCR. The sample lists around 160,000 clones, approximately 90% occurring once. The specimen sequenced was peripheral blood. The receptors derive from a man younger than 35 with acute or convalescent COVID-19.

The chain is built from TRBV6-5 and TRBJ1-1, with D possibly matching TRBD1 (5 bases). The CDR3 sequence is 14 residues long. Trimming left V 5 bases short and J 5 bases short, with 15 bases between. CDR1 is MNHEY and CDR2 is SVGAGI in the germline V gene. CDR3 coding DNA: TGTGCCAGCAGTCCCGACGGGGGTGGGACTGAAGCTTTCTTT. Amino acid sequence: CASSPDGGGTEAFF.

The chain employs TRBV10-1 and TRBJ2-3; TRBD1 matches at 7 bases. V lost 2 bases and J lost 4; bases outside the gene matches: 3. The CDR3 consists of 14 residues. Looked up from germline, CDR1 is WNHNN and CDR2 is SYGVQD (reference sequence). The CDR3 reads CASSETGVADTQYF. Written as DNA, the CDR3 is TGCGCCAGCAGTGAGACAGGGGTGGCAGATACGCAGTATTTT.

This clone was counted only a few times. This chain uses TRBV14 with TRBJ2-3; a possible D gene is TRBD1 (5 bases). Germline assignment: CDR1 SGHDN and CDR2 FVKESK. Trimming took 3 bases from V and 0 from J, leaving 13 bases between them. The CDR3 runs to 16 residues. The CDR3 protein is CASSHRQTISTDTQYF. The CDR3 bases are TGTGCCAGCAGCCATAGACAGACCATTAGCACAGATACGCAGTATTTT. Full variable domain (rest looked up from reference TRBV14 and TRBJ2-3): EAGVTQFPSHSVIEKGQTVTLRCDPISGHDNLYWYRRVMGKEIKFLLHFVKESKQDESGMPNNRFLAERTGGTYSTLKVQPAELEDSGVYFCASSHRQTISTDTQYFGPGTRLTVL.

The genes are TRBV5-1 and TRBJ1-1; D not certain. Trimming took 4 bases from V and 0 from J, leaving 7 bases between them. CDR3 size: 13 residues. Germline CDR1 reads SGHRS; CDR2 reads YFSETQ. CDR3 amino acids: CASSPNMNTEAFF. The CDR3 DNA sequence: TGCGCCAGCAGCCCTAATATGAACACTGAAGCTTTCTTT.

A single count supports this clone. The chain couples TRBV11-2 to TRBJ2-3; D gene uncertain. V shed 3 bases and J shed 0 bases, with 4 bases lying between them. From germline, CDR1 is SGHAT and CDR2 FQNNGV. The CDR3 has 13 residues. DNA of the CDR3: TGTGCCAGCAGCTTGGCAAGCACAGATACGCAGTATTTT. Its protein is CASSLASTDTQYF.

This chain connects TRBV9 to TRBJ1-6; D is unclear. CDR1 is SGDLS and CDR2 is YYNGEE in the germline V gene. Trimming took 4 bases from V and 4 from J, leaving 15 bases between them. There are 16 residues in the CDR3. The CDR3 DNA reads as TGTGCCAGCAGCCTCAAGGGAGCTGAATATAATTCACCCCTCCACTTT. It yields the protein CASSLKGAEYNSPLHF. Full variable domain (remainder filled in from reference TRBV9 and TRBJ1-6): DSGVTQTPKHLITATGQRVTLRCSPRSGDLSVYWYQQSLDQGLQFLIQYYNGEERAKGNILERFSAQQFPDLHSELNLSSLELGDSALYFCASSLKGAEYNSPLHFGNGTRLTVT.

V gene TRBV10-2 combines with J gene TRBJ1-1; 9 bases are shared with TRBD1. Germline values: CDR1 WSHSY, CDR2 SAAADI. The CDR3 extends over 16 amino acids. V shed 0 bases and J 3 bases; nucleotides not matched to a gene: 5. This chain's CDR3 is CASSESNRGLYTEAFF. DNA of the CDR3: TGCGCCAGCAGTGAGTCAAACAGGGGGCTGTACACTGAAGCTTTCTTT.

In this sample, this clone turned up a few times. V is TRBV7-9 and J is TRBJ1-3; 10 nucleotides agree with TRBD1. The germline V gene has CDR1 SEHNR and CDR2 FQNEAQ (reference sequence). V lost 5 bases and J lost 1; bases outside the gene matches: 5. The CDR3 is 16 amino acids. CDR3 DNA sequence: TGTGCCAGCAGCCCCGGGACAGGGGTTTCTGGAAACACCATATATTTT. This translates into CASSPGTGVSGNTIYF.

The V gene is TRBV14, the J gene TRBJ2-3; 9 bases agree with TRBD2. The CDR3 extends over 18 amino acids. CDR1 is SGHDN and CDR2 is FVKESK in the germline V gene. V lost 0 bases and J lost 0; bases outside the gene matches: 7. The CDR3 here is CASSQDSLAGISTDTQYF. As DNA, the CDR3 is TGTGCCAGCAGCCAAGATAGCCTAGCGGGGATTAGCACAGATACGCAGTATTTT.

Here the CDR3 reads CASSLGGRDRQFF. Here the CDR3 DNA reads TGTGCCAGCAGCCTGGGAGGCCGGGACAGGCAGTTCTTC. J is TRBJ2-1 and V is TRBV3-1 (or the pseudogene TRBV3-2), with D perhaps matching TRBD1 (7 bases). CDR1 LGHDT and CDR2 YNNKEL come from the germline V gene (reference sequence). V was clipped by 4 bases and J by 12 bases, with 16 bases between them. The CDR3 runs 13 residues.

The gene calls are TRBV27 and TRBJ2-1, with D possibly TRBD2 on 6 matching bases. Per germline, CDR1 MNHEY and CDR2 SMNVEV (reference sequence). Trimming took off 2 bases at V and 9 bases at J, with 8 bases between the two ends. This CDR3 is 12 amino acids long. The CDR3: CASSLGGFEQFF. The CDR3, as DNA: TGTGCCAGCAGTTTAGGGGGGTTTGAGCAGTTCTTC.

The chain carries TRBV24-1 and TRBJ2-1, with D unclear. V dropped 2 bases and J dropped 1 base, with 5 bases sitting between them. The CDR3 has 14 residues. The germline V gene encodes CDR1 KGHDR and CDR2 SFDVKD. The CDR3 nucleotides are TGTGCCACCAGTGATTATCGGTCCTACAATGAGCAGTTCTTC. Translation: CATSDYRSYNEQFF.

This clone has a handful of counts. Other DNA sequences in the sample encode the same CDR3. V usage is TRBV29-1 and J usage is TRBJ1-1, with 9 bases aligning to TRBD1. The CDR3 spans 13 residues. Germline CDR1 SQVTM, CDR2 ANQGSEA. V lost 7 bases to trimming and J lost 1 base; unmatched junction nucleotides: 4. The CDR3 nucleotides read TGCAGCGCCCCGGGACAGGGGAACACTGAAGCTTTCTTT. Protein: CSAPGQGNTEAFF.

The rearrangement joins TRBV7-3 to TRBJ1-1; D gene uncertain. With 8 bases removed from V and 1 base from J, the gap between germline ends came to 11 bases. CDR1 and CDR2 from the germline V gene are SGHTA and FQGTGA. The CDR3 contains 13 residues. CDR3 in DNA: TGTGCCAGCGCACAACGAAGGAACACTGAAGCTTTCTTT. Amino acids: CASAQRRNTEAFF.

The rearrangement links TRBV5-4 to TRBJ1-2, with D uncertain. The germline V and J ends were trimmed by 0 bases and 4 bases, with 10 bases remaining between them. Germline lookup yields CDR1 SGHNT and CDR2 YYREEE (reference sequence). The CDR3 contains 14 residues. The CDR3 region is CASSLEAGSYGYTF. The CDR3 DNA reads as TGTGCCAGCAGCTTGGAAGCAGGAAGCTATGGCTACACCTTC.

J is TRBJ2-5 and V is TRBV10-3, with 7 bases matching TRBD2. The J segment lost 3 bases and the V segment lost 3 bases, leaving 7 bases of the junction unmatched. CDR1 ENHRY and CDR2 SYGVKD come from the germline V gene. The CDR3 has 15 residues. As DNA, the CDR3 is TGTGCCATCAGTGATAACGGGGGGACGGAAGAGACCCAGTACTTC. This codes for CAISDNGGTEETQYF.

The chain uses TRBV28 and TRBJ2-3; TRBD2 aligns across 7 bases. With 6 bases clipped from V and 0 bases from J, the junction kept 6 bases outside the gene matches. The CDR3 runs 15 residues. Germline CDR1 MDHEN, CDR2 SYDVKM. Here the CDR3 reads CASRTSGASTDTQYF. The CDR3, as DNA: TGTGCCAGCAGGACGAGCGGGGCTAGCACAGATACGCAGTATTTT.

CDR3 DNA: TGTGCCAGCAGCACCGGGACAGGGTATTCACCCCTCCACTTT. Protein: CASSTGTGYSPLHF. J is TRBJ1-6 and V is TRBV3-1 (or the pseudogene TRBV3-2); 9 nucleotides agree with TRBD1. This CDR3 is 14 amino acids long. Germline V gene sequence: CDR1 LGHDT, CDR2 YNNKEL (reference sequence). The V gene end was trimmed by 5 bases and the J gene end by 8 bases; junction bases not matched to a gene: 4.

This sequence joins TRBV19 and TRBJ2-1; D perhaps matches TRBD2 (7 bases). Trimming stripped 3 bases from V and 4 bases from J, with 16 bases between. CDR3 length: 16 residues. Germline V gene sequence: CDR1 LNHDA, CDR2 SQIVND (reference sequence). The CDR3 DNA is TGTGCCAGTAGTATGTGGTGGGGAGGGGGATACAATGAGCAGTTCTTC. Protein product: CASSMWWGGGYNEQFF.

The rearrangement joins TRBV6-2 or TRBV6-3 to TRBJ1-5, with D perhaps matching TRBD1 (5 bases). This CDR3 is 14 amino acids long. The germline CDR1 and CDR2 sequences are MNHEY and SVGEGT. V was pared by 5 bases and J by 3 bases, with 11 bases between. The CDR3 sequence is CASSLTAFNQPQHF. The CDR3 nucleotides read TGTGCCAGCAGTCTGACAGCGTTCAATCAGCCCCAGCATTTT.

The V gene is TRBV7-6, the J gene TRBJ2-1, with D perhaps matching TRBD1 (5 bases). The CDR3 runs 13 residues. Trimming left V 4 bases short and J 6 bases short, with 10 bases between. From germline, CDR1 is SGHVS and CDR2 FNYEAQ. CDR3 sequence (DNA): TGTGCCAGCAGCTCGACAGCCTTCAATGAGCAGTTCTTC. It is translated as CASSSTAFNEQFF.

V is TRBV12-3 or TRBV12-4 and J is TRBJ1-1, with D perhaps TRBD1 (5 bases). Trimming left V 1 base short and J 11 bases short, with 11 bases between. This CDR3 has 12 residues. The CDR3 region has the DNA TGTGCCAGCAGTTTAGGGGACTTCGGGGCTTTCTTT. Its translation is CASSLGDFGAFF.